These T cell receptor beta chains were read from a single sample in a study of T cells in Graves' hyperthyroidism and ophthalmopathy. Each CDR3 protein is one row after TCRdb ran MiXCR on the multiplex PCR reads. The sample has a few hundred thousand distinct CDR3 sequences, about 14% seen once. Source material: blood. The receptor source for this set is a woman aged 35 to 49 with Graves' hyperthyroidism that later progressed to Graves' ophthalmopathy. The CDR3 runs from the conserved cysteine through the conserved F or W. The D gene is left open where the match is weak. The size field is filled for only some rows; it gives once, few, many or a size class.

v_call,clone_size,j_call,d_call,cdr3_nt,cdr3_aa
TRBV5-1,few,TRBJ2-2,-,TGCGCCAGCAGCCATCTACGGCAGGGAAAAAACACCGGGGAGCTGTTTTTT,CASSHLRQGKNTGELFF
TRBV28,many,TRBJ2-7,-,TGTGCCAGCAGTTTCCGGGGGTTCGGGGGTCTCCACGAGCAGTACTTC,CASSFRGFGGLHEQYF
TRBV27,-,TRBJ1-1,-,TGTGCCAGCAGTTCTTCAGTTAACAGGCTCGAAGCTTTCTTT,CASSSSVNRLEAFF
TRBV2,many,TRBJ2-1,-,TGTGCCAGCATACGTTACAATGAGCAGTTCTTC,CASIRYNEQFF
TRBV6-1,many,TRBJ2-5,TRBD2,TGTGCCAGCAGGAGTTTAGCGGGAGTGTCTGAGACCCAGTACTTC,CASRSLAGVSETQYF
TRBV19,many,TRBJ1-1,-,TGTGCCAGTAGTATGGCCCCCCGAGGTAGCACTGAAGCTTTCTTT,CASSMAPRGSTEAFF
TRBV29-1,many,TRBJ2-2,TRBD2,TGCAGCGTTCTAATTGGAGGCGGGAGGGTCGACACCGGGGAGCTGTTTTTT,CSVLIGGGRVDTGELFF
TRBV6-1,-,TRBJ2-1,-,TGTGCCAGCAGTAGGGGGGAGGTCCCCTACAATGAGCAGTTCTTC,CASSRGEVPYNEQFF
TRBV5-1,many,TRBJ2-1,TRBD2,TGCGCCAGCAGCCAGGGACTAGCGGACTACAATGAGCAGTTCTTC,CASSQGLADYNEQFF
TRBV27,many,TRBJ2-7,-,TGTGCCAGCAGTGAAAGACGCTCCTACGAGCAGTACTTC,CASSERRSYEQYF
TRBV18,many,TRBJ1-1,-,TGTGCCAGCTCATCCGCGGATGGTTACACTGAAGCTTTCTTT,CASSSADGYTEAFF
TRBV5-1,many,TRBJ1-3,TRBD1,TGCGCCAGCACCCAGGGGGCTAGCTCTGGAAACACCATATATTTT,CASTQGASSGNTIYF
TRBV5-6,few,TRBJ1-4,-,TGTGCCAGCAGCTTGAGAGACACACATAAGGATGAAAAACTGTTTTTT,CASSLRDTHKDEKLFF
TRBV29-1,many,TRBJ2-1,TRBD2,TGCAGCGTGGCATTGGGGCGGGGGTCCTACAATGAGCAGTTCTTC,CSVALGRGSYNEQFF
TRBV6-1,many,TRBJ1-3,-,TGTGCCAGCAGTGAAGAACAGGAATGGAACACCATATATTTT,CASSEEQEWNTIYF
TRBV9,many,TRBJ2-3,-,TGTGCCAGCAGCGAACAGGTCTCGGGCACAGATACGCAGTATTTT,CASSEQVSGTDTQYF
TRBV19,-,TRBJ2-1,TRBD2,TGTGCCAGTAGTATAGATCTTCTTTGGGGACTAGCGGGAGGGTCCTACAATGAGCAGTTCTTC,CASSIDLLWGLAGGSYNEQFF
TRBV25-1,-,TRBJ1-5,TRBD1,TGTGCCAGCAGTTACGGGGACAGCCTCAATCAGCCCCAGCATTTT,CASSYGDSLNQPQHF
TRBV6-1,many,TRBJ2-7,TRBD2,TGTGCCAGCAGTCCCGCCCAGCGGGAAAAGTACGAGCAGTACTTC,CASSPAQREKYEQYF
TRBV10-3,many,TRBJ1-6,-,TGTGCCATCAGTGATAGGGCAGCTAATAATTCACCCCTCCACTTT,CAISDRAANNSPLHF
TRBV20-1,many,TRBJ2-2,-,TGCAGTGCCCACCGGGGGCAGGGGGTAACCGGGGAGCTGTTTTTT,CSAHRGQGVTGELFF
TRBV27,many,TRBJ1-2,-,TGTGCCAGCAGGCCTACCGGGACTTCTAATGGCTACACCTTC,CASRPTGTSNGYTF
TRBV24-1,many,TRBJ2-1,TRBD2,TGTGCCACCAGTGATCGTGTAAGTGGGAGGGCAAATGAGCAGTTCTTC,CATSDRVSGRANEQFF
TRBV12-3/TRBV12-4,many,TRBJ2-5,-,TGTGCCAGCAGTACTCGGGAGTCCCCCCGAGAGACCCAGTACTTC,CASSTRESPRETQYF
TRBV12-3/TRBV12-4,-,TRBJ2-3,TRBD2,TGTGCCAGCAGCCCGACTAGCGGGAGAGTAGATACGCAGTATTTT,CASSPTSGRVDTQYF
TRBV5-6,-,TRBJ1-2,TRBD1,TGTGCCAGCAGCCTCGTCCGACAGGGCCCATGGGATGGCTACACCTTC,CASSLVRQGPWDGYTF
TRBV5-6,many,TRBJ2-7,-,TGTGCCAGCAGCTTGGATAACTACGAGCAGTACTTC,CASSLDNYEQYF
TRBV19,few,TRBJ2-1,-,TGTGCCAGTAGTATTCTCATACAGGGCGGAGAGCAGTTCTTC,CASSILIQGGEQFF
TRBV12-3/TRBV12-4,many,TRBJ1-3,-,TGTGCCAGCAGTTTCGCAGGGCCAGAAACCGGAAACACCATATATTTT,CASSFAGPETGNTIYF
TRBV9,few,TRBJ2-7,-,TGTGCCAGCAGCGTCCTTACAGGGCGGGAGTGGTCCTACGAGCAGTACTTC,CASSVLTGREWSYEQYF
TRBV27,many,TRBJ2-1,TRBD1,TGTGCCAGCAGTTTATCCGGACAGGTGGCGACTAATGAGCAGTTCTTC,CASSLSGQVATNEQFF
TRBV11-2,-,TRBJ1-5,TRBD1,TGTGCCAGCAGCTTATTATCGGCAGGGGGGCCCCAGCATTTT,CASSLLSAGGPQHF
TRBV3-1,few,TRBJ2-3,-,TGTGCCAGCAGCCAAGATCTGTGGCGGGACAACACAGATACGCAGTATTTT,CASSQDLWRDNTDTQYF
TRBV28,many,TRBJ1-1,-,TGTGCCAGCAGTTTGTCGGGACCGCGGAACACTGAAGCTTTCTTT,CASSLSGPRNTEAFF
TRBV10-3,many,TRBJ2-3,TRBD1,TGTGCCATCAGAACCAGGGGGAGCGGCAGCACAGATACGCAGTATTTT,CAIRTRGSGSTDTQYF
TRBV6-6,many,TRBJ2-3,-,TGTGCCAGCAGTTACTGGCTTGGGGGCAGAACAGATACGCAGTATTTT,CASSYWLGGRTDTQYF
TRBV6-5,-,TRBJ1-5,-,TGTGCCAGCAGTCTGAAATGGGCAAATAGCAATCAGGCCCAGCATTTT,CASSLKWANSNQAQHF
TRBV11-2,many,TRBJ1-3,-,TGTGCCAGCAACTCACAGGGATTCTCTGGAAACACCATATATTTT,CASNSQGFSGNTIYF
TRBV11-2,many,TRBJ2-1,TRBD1,TGTGCCAGCAGCTTAGGGACAGGGCTGGACACTTACAATGAGCAGTTCTTC,CASSLGTGLDTYNEQFF
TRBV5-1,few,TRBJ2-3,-,TGCGCCAGCAGTTCGGCTAGCACAGATACGCAGTATTTT,CASSSASTDTQYF
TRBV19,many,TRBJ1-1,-,TGTGCCAGTAGTCAGCAGATTAACACTGAAGCTTTCTTT,CASSQQINTEAFF
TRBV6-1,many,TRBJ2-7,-,TGTGCCAGCGAGGGCTACGAGCAGTACTTC,CASEGYEQYF
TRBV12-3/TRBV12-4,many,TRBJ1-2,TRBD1,TGTGCCAGCAGTTCCCAAATCGGACAGGGGAGGGGCTACACCTTC,CASSSQIGQGRGYTF
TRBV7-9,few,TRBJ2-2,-,TGTGCCACCGGATTGTCAGGAGCCGGGGAGCTGTTTTTT,CATGLSGAGELFF
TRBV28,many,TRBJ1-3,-,TGTGCCAGCAGTTTATTACCGGGCGATGGAAACACCATATATTTT,CASSLLPGDGNTIYF